These 24 T cell receptor beta chains were sequenced from one sample in a study of blood T cell repertoires in COVID-19. TCRdb's table, derived via immunoSEQ multiplex PCR, lists solely in-frame clones and lacks some. The data show more than 110,000 clones, over 75% seen once. Sequencing input: peripheral blood. The receptors come from a human donor in a cohort sampled during active COVID-19.

The chain couples TRBV19 to TRBJ2-3, with 8 bases that match TRBD1. The V segment lost 6 bases and the J segment 3 bases; nucleotides outside the gene matches: 8. CDR1 and CDR2 from the germline V gene are LNHDA and SQIVND (reference sequence). This CDR3 region has 15 residues. The CDR3 sequence: CASSRMDRDTDTQYF. The CDR3 nucleotides read TGTGCCAGTAGCCGAATGGACAGGGATACAGATACGCAGTATTTT.

The chain employs TRBV11-3 and TRBJ2-5; 7 bases agree with TRBD1. The CDR3 is 15 residues long. Germline CDR1 SGHNT, CDR2 YENEEA. With 5 bases clipped from V and 2 bases from J, the junction kept 8 bases outside the gene matches. The CDR3 loop reads CASSHRTGQQETQYF. CDR3 in DNA: TGTGCCAGCAGCCATAGAACGGGACAGCAAGAGACCCAGTACTTC.

The chain has TRBV6-2 or TRBV6-3 and TRBJ2-3, with 15 bases identical to TRBD2. Germline CDR1 is MNHEY and CDR2 is SVGEGT. V lost 5 bases, J lost 5 bases, and 5 bases stayed unmatched. The CDR3 runs to 16 residues. This chain's CDR3 is CASSTGTSGRRDTQYF. CDR3 DNA sequence: TGTGCCAGCAGTACCGGGACTAGCGGGAGGAGAGATACGCAGTATTTT.

The chain links TRBV25-1 to TRBJ2-1; 9 nucleotides align to TRBD2. CDR1 and CDR2 (germline): MGHDK, SYGVNS. V dropped 5 bases and J dropped 4; count of bases not matched to a gene: 12. The CDR3 runs 17 residues. CDR3 sequence: CASSQRGAGGPYNEQFF. The CDR3 coding sequence is TGTGCCAGCAGTCAACGGGGGGCGGGAGGGCCGTACAATGAGCAGTTCTTC.

The chain uses TRBV3-1 (or the pseudogene TRBV3-2) and TRBJ1-1, with 10 bases identical to TRBD1. The CDR3 sequence is 15 residues long. Germline CDR1 and CDR2: LGHDT and YNNKEL (reference sequence). V was clipped by 3 bases and J by 5 bases; unmatched bases: 6. CDR3 coding DNA: TGTGCCAGCAGCCATTTTCGGGACAGGGGTACTGAAGCTTTCTTT. Protein: CASSHFRDRGTEAFF.

The CDR3 is CASSWGPTEEAFF. In DNA form, the CDR3 reads TGTGCCAGCAGCTGGGGGCCTACGGAGGAAGCTTTCTTT. This chain links TRBV7-2 with TRBJ1-1; possibly TRBD1 for D (6 bases). Germline V gene sequence: CDR1 SGHTA, CDR2 FQGNSA. This CDR3 region has 13 residues. With 4 bases removed from V and 8 bases from J, the gap between germline ends came to 14 bases.

This chain uses TRBV4-3 with TRBJ2-3; tentatively, D is TRBD2 (6 bases). V lost 0 bases and J 5 bases, leaving 9 bases between the germline ends. This CDR3 is 14 amino acids long. Germline values: CDR1 LGHNA, CDR2 YSLEER. The CDR3 here is CASSQEGGEDTQYF. As DNA, the CDR3 is TGCGCCAGCAGCCAAGAGGGGGGAGAAGATACGCAGTATTTT.

The J gene is TRBJ2-5, the V gene TRBV19, with 11 bases lining up with TRBD2. CDR3 size: 15 residues. Trimming at V came to 5 bases and at J to 9 bases, leaving 11 bases not matched to a gene. CDR1 and CDR2 from the germline V gene are LNHDA and SQIVND (reference sequence). CDR3: CASSQTSGMGKAQYF. The CDR3 bases are TGTGCCAGTAGTCAGACTAGCGGGATGGGAAAGGCCCAGTACTTC.

J is TRBJ2-1 and V is TRBV28; 11 bases agree with TRBD2. CDR1 is MDHEN and CDR2 is SYDVKM in the germline V gene. Germline trimming cut 5 bases from V and 5 bases from J; bases unmatched to any gene: 11. The CDR3 totals 17 residues. Here the CDR3 reads CASSPNIGTSGHNEQFF. CDR3 sequence (DNA): TGTGCCAGCAGTCCCAATATCGGGACTAGCGGCCACAATGAGCAGTTCTTC.

V and J are TRBV9 and TRBJ2-5; weak D call: TRBD2 (6 bases). This CDR3 is 16 amino acids long. In germline, CDR1 is SGDLS, CDR2 YYNGEE. The V gene lost 0 bases and the J gene lost 4 bases, with 16 bases spanning the gap. For the CDR3, the DNA is TGTGCCAGCAGCGTAGGAGTCGGGGCCGGGGGAGAGACCCAGTACTTC. Translating it yields CASSVGVGAGGETQYF. The whole variable domain, filled in from reference TRBV9 and TRBJ2-5, reads DSGVTQTPKHLITATGQRVTLRCSPRSGDLSVYWYQQSLDQGLQFLIQYYNGEERAKGNILERFSAQQFPDLHSELNLSSLELGDSALYFCASSVGVGAGGETQYFGPGTRLLVL.

The chain employs TRBV24-1 and TRBJ2-3, with D unresolved. CDR1 and CDR2 from the germline V gene are KGHDR and SFDVKD. There are 15 residues in the CDR3. The V gene lost 4 bases and the J gene lost 0 bases, with 10 bases spanning the gap. CDR3 coding DNA: TGTGCCACCAGTGACCCCTCCACTAGCACAGATACGCAGTATTTT. It translates to CATSDPSTSTDTQYF.

The V call is TRBV6-2 or TRBV6-3, the J call TRBJ1-6, with 8 bases identical to TRBD1. This CDR3 comprises 15 residues. Germline V gene lookup returns CDR1 MNHEY and CDR2 SVGEGT. J was trimmed by 9 bases and V by 5 bases; bases with no gene match: 9. CDR3 protein: CASSDPGQGGSPLHF. Written as DNA, the CDR3 is TGTGCCAGCAGTGATCCAGGACAGGGCGGTTCACCCCTCCACTTT.

V and J are TRBV6-5 and TRBJ2-1; possibly TRBD1 for D (6 bases). Trimming removed 2 bases at V and 2 bases at J, with 7 bases between. Germline V lookup: CDR1 MNHEY, CDR2 SVGAGI. The CDR3 extends over 14 amino acids. Here the CDR3 reads CASSYRDTYNEQFF. The CDR3 DNA follows: TGTGCCAGCAGTTACAGGGACACCTACAATGAGCAGTTCTTC.

The chain is built from TRBV14 and TRBJ1-1; possible D gene TRBD1, 5 bases. V lost 2 bases and J 1 base, leaving 11 bases between the germline ends. The CDR3 extends over 15 amino acids. Germline V gives CDR1 SGHDN, CDR2 FVKESK. The CDR3 nucleotides are TGTGCCAGCAGCCAATACAACACAGGGAACACTGAAGCTTTCTTT. Translation: CASSQYNTGNTEAFF.

The rearrangement links TRBV2 to TRBJ1-2, with 10 nucleotides matching TRBD1. CDR1 and CDR2 from the germline V gene are SNHLY and FYNNEI. The CDR3 loop spans 14 amino acids. With 7 bases clipped from V and 7 bases from J, the junction kept 9 bases outside the gene matches. CDR3 nucleotide sequence: TGTGCCAGCACCCCTAGACAGGGGGCAGGTGGCTACACCTTC. Its protein product is CASTPRQGAGGYTF.

The count of this clone is one. The V call is TRBV5-5, the J call TRBJ1-1; possibly TRBD1 for D (5 bases). Trimming stripped 4 bases from V and 11 bases from J, with 15 bases between. This CDR3 has 12 amino acids. Germline loops: CDR1 SGHKS, CDR2 YYEKEE (reference sequence). As DNA, the CDR3 is TGTGCCAGCAGCCAGAGACAGTTCGTGGCTTTCTTT. Its translation: CASSQRQFVAFF.

V is TRBV6-2 or TRBV6-3 and J is TRBJ1-6; 9 nucleotides match TRBD1. Germline V CDR1 and CDR2: MNHEY, SVGEGT. The CDR3 has 15 residues. The V gene end was trimmed by 0 bases and the J gene end by 8 bases; junction bases not matched to a gene: 2. For the CDR3, the DNA is TGTGCCAGCAGTTACTCGGGACAGGGAGATTCACCCCTCCACTTT. Encoded protein: CASSYSGQGDSPLHF.

This chain joins TRBV24-1 and TRBJ1-2, with 7 positions matching TRBD1. Germline-derived CDR1 and CDR2 are KGHDR and SFDVKD. V shed 7 bases and J 0 bases; nucleotides not matched to a gene: 4. The CDR3 consists of 14 residues. This CDR3 is CATSGTVPNYGYTF. CDR3 coding DNA: TGTGCCACCAGCGGGACAGTCCCTAACTATGGCTACACCTTC.

The chain employs TRBV29-1 and TRBJ2-1; D is possibly TRBD2 (6 bases). The V gene lost 4 bases and the J gene lost 4 bases, with 14 bases spanning the gap. The germline V gene encodes CDR1 SQVTM and CDR2 ANQGSEA. The CDR3 length is 14 residues. This CDR3 is CSVGGDPLYNEQFF. Written as DNA, the CDR3 is TGCAGCGTTGGCGGGGACCCCCTATACAATGAGCAGTTCTTC.

The count of this clone is one. The J gene is TRBJ1-1, the V gene TRBV19, with TRBD1 matching over 7 bases. CDR3 length: 14 residues. Trimming took 1 base from V and 7 from J; bases not matched to a gene: 6. Germline V lookup: CDR1 LNHDA, CDR2 SQIVND (reference sequence). The CDR3 DNA is TGTGCCAGTAGTATAGGGCCAGGGGACAGTGAAGCTTTCTTT. It specifies CASSIGPGDSEAFF.

V and J are TRBV4-3 and TRBJ2-1; TRBD1 matches 7 bases. There are 15 residues in the CDR3. Germline V gene data show CDR1 as LGHNA and CDR2 as YSLEER. Trimming at V came to 1 base and at J to 7 bases, leaving 7 bases not matched to a gene. The CDR3 sequence: CASSQGRGSNNEQFF. The CDR3 coding sequence is TGCGCCAGCAGCCAAGGCAGGGGGTCCAATAATGAGCAGTTCTTC.

The chain couples TRBV19 to TRBJ1-2; a weak D match, TRBD1 (5 bases). With 1 base removed from V and 6 bases from J, the gap between germline ends came to 12 bases. Germline loops: CDR1 LNHDA, CDR2 SQIVND (reference sequence). The CDR3 loop spans 14 amino acids. The CDR3 DNA follows: TGTGCCAGTAGTATAGGCAGGGAGGGGAATGGCTACACCTTC. Translation gives CASSIGREGNGYTF.

V gene TRBV14 combines with J gene TRBJ1-6; 9 bases match TRBD1. The CDR3 has 14 residues. The germline gives CDR1 SGHDN, CDR2 FVKESK. With 4 bases clipped from V and 13 bases from J, the junction kept 8 bases outside the gene matches. The CDR3 here is CASSPTGGILPLHF. CDR3 DNA: TGTGCCAGCAGCCCTACAGGGGGCATCCTCCCCCTCCACTTT.

The chain has TRBV7-9 and TRBJ2-3; D unclear. CDR1 is SEHNR and CDR2 is FQNEAQ in the germline V gene (reference sequence). The CDR3 spans 16 residues. The ends were cut back, 7 bases at V and 4 bases at J, with 21 bases in the middle. The CDR3 DNA follows: TGTGCCAGCACCCCCAGAGGCCCCAACCTAGCAGATACGCAGTATTTT. Encoded protein: CASTPRGPNLADTQYF.